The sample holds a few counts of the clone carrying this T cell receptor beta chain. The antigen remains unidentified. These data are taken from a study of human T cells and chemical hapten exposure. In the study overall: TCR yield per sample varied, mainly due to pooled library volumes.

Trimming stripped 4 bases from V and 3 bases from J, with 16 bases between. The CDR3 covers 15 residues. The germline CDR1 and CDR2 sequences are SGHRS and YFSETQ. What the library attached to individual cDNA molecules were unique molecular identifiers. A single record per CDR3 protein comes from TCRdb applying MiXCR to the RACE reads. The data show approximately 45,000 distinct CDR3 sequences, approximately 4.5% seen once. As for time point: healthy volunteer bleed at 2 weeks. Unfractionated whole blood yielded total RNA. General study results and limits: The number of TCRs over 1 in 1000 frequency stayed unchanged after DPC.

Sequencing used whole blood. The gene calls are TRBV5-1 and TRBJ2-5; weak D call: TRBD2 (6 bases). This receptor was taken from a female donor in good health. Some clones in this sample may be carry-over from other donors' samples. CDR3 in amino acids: CASSTPSSVEETQYF. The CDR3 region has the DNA TGCGCCAGCAGCACTCCTTCTAGCGTCGAAGAGACCCAGTACTTC.